The table lists the clone carrying this T cell receptor beta chain with many counts. As yet, its antigen is unknown. MiXCR, applied by TCRdb to the 5' RACE reads, yields one record per CDR3 protein. The sample contains roughly 40,000 distinct CDR3 sequences, under 5% of which appear only once. This specimen belongs to a study of CD8 T cells in ankylosing spondylitis. Per the germline V gene, CDR1 is SGDLS and CDR2 is YYNGEE. V was cut by 0 bases and J by 0 bases, with 8 bases left in between. The CDR3 runs to 15 residues. Study-level points and caveats: The study looked at matched synovial fluid samples from ankylosing spondylitis patients. Disease-linked clones were reported to be significantly enriched there. Existing reports had already noted some motif variants in reactive arthritis synovial fluid and blood.

The receptor was derived from a female donor with ankylosing spondylitis or in good health (not recorded which). The chain is built from TRBV9 and TRBJ2-3, with D possibly being TRBD2 (5 bases). The material sequenced was blood, either unsorted or a sorted T cell fraction (not recorded which). The CDR3 DNA is TGTGCCAGCAGCGTAGTTGGGGAGAGCACAGATACGCAGTATTTT. This codes for CASSVVGESTDTQYF.